This TCR beta chain was captured by sequencing in a study of blood T cell repertoires in COVID-19. Study summary: Researchers got acute and convalescent COVID-19 samples from the United States, Italy and Spain. From T cells, B-cell-depleted T cells, or PBMCs came the material, which was cDNA or gDNA.

In the original processing: Cell counts per sample came from amplifying reference gene primers. The protocol was immunoSEQ multiplex PCR, while the TCRdb copy is restricted to in-frame clones and leaves out a portion. That table supplies the V and J calls and clone size; D and trimming were determined from the DNA. The data show under 300,000 clones, 90% seen once. The CDR3 has 15 amino acids. Germline CDR1 SGHTA, CDR2 FQGNSA. V dropped 5 bases and J dropped 6; count of bases not matched to a gene: 5. This receptor was taken from a middle-aged woman with acute or convalescent COVID-19. The sample was peripheral blood. The chain employs TRBV7-2 and TRBJ2-3; 13 bases line up with TRBD2. The CDR3 loop reads CASSPQTSGGDTQYF. The CDR3 DNA reads as TGTGCCAGCAGCCCTCAGACTAGCGGGGGGGATACGCAGTATTTT.